The clone carrying this TCR beta chain occurred a few times. Antigen specificity is unknown. TCRdb re-called the 5' RACE reads through MiXCR, storing one row per CDR3 protein. The sample holds 150,000 to 200,000 distinct CDR3 sequences, approximately 20% seen once. CDR1 SGHAT and CDR2 FQNNGV come from the germline V gene. V lost 2 bases and J lost 0, with 9 bases in between. This CDR3 contains 15 residues. The data were obtained in a study of CD8 T cells in ankylosing spondylitis. General observations from the study: A TCR beta motif of several highly homologous variants appeared characteristic of ankylosing spondylitis blood. Certain motif variants had earlier been reported in reactive arthritis synovial fluid and blood.

This TCR was sampled from a male donor with ankylosing spondylitis or in good health (not recorded which). The genes are TRBV11-2 and TRBJ2-3; D not certain. The sample consisted of blood, either unsorted or a sorted T cell fraction (not recorded which). For the CDR3, the DNA is TGTGCCAGCAGCTTACGCATTAGCAGCACAGATACGCAGTATTTT. Amino acid sequence: CASSLRISSTDTQYF.